The T cell receptor beta chain described here comes from a study of shared clonotypes between healthy human individuals. Worth noting for this clone: Its target is unknown.

Repertoires were generated with immunoSEQ multiplex PCR, while TCRdb's copy carries only in-frame clones and drops some. The sample lists some 2,500,000 clones; 80% to 95% were seen once. From germline, CDR1 is ENHRY and CDR2 SYGVKD. Trimming removed 5 bases from V and 4 bases from J; junction bases left unmatched: 4. The CDR3 has 14 residues. Study results and limitations: In this cohort, only blood was sampled, and tissue repertoires likely differ. Naive subsets usually exceeded memory subsets in estimated richness.

This chain links TRBV10-3 with TRBJ1-4; 7 nucleotides align to TRBD1. The sample was naive CD4+ T cells from PBMCs. Subset in this sample: CD45RA+ positively selected. This TCR was sampled from a man aged 18 to 35 in good health. Some clones in this sample may be carry-over from other donors' samples. Here the CDR3 reads CAISSGQINEKLFF. The CDR3, as DNA: TGTGCCATCAGTTCGGGACAGATTAATGAAAAACTGTTTTTT.